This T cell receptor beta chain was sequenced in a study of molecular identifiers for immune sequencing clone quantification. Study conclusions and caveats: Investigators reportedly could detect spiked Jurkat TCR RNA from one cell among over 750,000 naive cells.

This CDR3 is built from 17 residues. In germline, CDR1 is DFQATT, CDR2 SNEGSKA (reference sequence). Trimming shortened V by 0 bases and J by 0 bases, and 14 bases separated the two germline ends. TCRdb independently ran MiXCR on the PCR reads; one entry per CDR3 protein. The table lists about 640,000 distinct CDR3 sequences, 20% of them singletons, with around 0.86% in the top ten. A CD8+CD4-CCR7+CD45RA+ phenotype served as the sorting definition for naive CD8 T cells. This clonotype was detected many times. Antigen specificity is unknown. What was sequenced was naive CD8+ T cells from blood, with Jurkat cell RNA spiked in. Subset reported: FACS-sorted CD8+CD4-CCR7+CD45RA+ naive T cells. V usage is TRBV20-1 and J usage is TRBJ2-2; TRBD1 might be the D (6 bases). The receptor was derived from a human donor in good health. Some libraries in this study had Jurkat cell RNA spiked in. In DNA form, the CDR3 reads TGCAGTGCTAGAGATCATGCAGGACAGCCGAACACCGGGGAGCTGTTTTTT. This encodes CSARDHAGQPNTGELFF.